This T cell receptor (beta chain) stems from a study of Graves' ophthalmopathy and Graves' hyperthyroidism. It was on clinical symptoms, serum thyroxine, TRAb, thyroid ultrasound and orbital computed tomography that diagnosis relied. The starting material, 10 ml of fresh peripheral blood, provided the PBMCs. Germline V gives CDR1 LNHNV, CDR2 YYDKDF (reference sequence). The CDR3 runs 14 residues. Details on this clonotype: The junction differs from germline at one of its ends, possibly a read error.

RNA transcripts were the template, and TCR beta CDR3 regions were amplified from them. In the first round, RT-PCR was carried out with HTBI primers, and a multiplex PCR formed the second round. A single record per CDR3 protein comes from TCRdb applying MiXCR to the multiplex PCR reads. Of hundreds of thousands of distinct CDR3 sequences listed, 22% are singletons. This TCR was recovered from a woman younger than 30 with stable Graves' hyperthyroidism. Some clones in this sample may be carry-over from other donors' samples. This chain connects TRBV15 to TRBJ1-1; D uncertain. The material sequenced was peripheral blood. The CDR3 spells CATSGDFGDTEAFF. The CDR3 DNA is TGTGCCACCAGCGGAGACTTCGGGGACACTGAAGCTTTCTTT.